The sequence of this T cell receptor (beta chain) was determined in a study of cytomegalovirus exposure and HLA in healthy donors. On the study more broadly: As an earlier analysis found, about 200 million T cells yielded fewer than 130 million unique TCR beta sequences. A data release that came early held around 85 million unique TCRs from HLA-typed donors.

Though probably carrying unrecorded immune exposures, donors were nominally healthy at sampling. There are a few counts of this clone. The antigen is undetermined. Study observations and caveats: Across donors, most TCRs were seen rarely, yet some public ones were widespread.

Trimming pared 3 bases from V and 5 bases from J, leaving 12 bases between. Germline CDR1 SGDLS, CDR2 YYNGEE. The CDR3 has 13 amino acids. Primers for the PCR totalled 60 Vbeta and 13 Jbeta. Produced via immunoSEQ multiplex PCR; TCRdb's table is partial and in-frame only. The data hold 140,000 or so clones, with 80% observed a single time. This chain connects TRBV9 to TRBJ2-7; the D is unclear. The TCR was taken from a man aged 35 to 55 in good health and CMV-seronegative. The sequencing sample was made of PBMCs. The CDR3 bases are TGTGCCAGCAGCGCTTCTTGGAGCGACGAGCAGTACTTC. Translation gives CASSASWSDEQYF.